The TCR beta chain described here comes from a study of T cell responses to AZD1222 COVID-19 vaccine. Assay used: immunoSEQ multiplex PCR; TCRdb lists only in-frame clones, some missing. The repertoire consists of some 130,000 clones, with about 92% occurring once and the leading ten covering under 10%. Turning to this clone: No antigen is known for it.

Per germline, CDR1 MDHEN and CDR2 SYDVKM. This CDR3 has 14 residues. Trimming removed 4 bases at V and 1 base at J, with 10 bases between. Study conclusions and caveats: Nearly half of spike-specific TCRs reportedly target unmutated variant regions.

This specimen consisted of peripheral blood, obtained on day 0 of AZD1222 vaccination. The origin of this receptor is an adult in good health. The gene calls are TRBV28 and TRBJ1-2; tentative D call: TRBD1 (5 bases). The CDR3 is CASSSSGYNYGYTF. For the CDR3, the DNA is TGTGCCAGCAGTTCATCAGGGTATAACTATGGCTACACCTTC.